This T cell receptor (beta chain) was captured by sequencing in a study of blood T cell repertoires in COVID-19. Under the authors' procedure: Reference gene primer amplification gave nucleated cell count estimates. Some clones are missing from TCRdb's copy, which holds only in-frame ones; the method was immunoSEQ multiplex PCR. V and J calls and clone size are those listed in that table; D and trimming were worked out from the DNA. The data contain about 73,000 clones, about 91% of them seen just once; the ten biggest clones take up roughly 9.6%. CDR3 size: 15 residues. The V and J ends lost 4 bases and 10 bases, in that order; junction bases with no gene match: 11. The germline V gene has CDR1 LNHDA and CDR2 SQIVND (reference sequence).

The receptor was isolated from a man older than 75 with acute or convalescent COVID-19. V and J are TRBV19 and TRBJ2-1; TRBD1 aligns across 9 bases. Sequencing was done on a sample of peripheral blood. CDR3 loop: CASSREGQGSWEQFF. The CDR3 DNA is TGTGCCAGTAGTAGGGAAGGACAGGGGTCATGGGAGCAGTTCTTC. The full variable domain, its missing parts supplied by reference TRBV19 and TRBJ2-1, is DGGITQSPKYLFRKEGQNVTLSCEQNLNHDAMYWYRQDPGQGLRLIYYSQIVNDFQKGDIAEGYSVSREKKESFPLTVTSAQKNPTAFYLCASSREGQGSWEQFFGPGTRLTVL.